This T cell receptor beta chain originates from a study of response to subunit inactivated influenza vaccine (dated by TCRdb to 2016 to 2019). Notes on the research overall: Deep quantitative profiling of the T cell receptor repertoire was used in the study to follow responses to a trivalent subunit inactivated influenza vaccine. General study outcomes and caveats: The authors suggested that each seasonal influenza vaccination may recruit only a limited number of new T cells.

Turning to this clonotype: What antigen it recognizes has not been identified. Base qualities are not at hand, and no much larger clone is one base apart.

To prepare the library, RT-PCR was applied. The run used an Illumina HiSeq 2500. TCRdb reworked the public reads: Q25 trimming with fastp, MiXCR clone assembly, productive beta chains retained. Duplicate CDR3 protein sequences are folded into a single record with the most common DNA and genes. The sample records about 780,000 distinct CDR3 sequences, 18% of which are singletons. Together, the top ten hold about a tenth of the sample. The sequences come from PBMCs from blood, collected roughly 5 days after vaccination. The origin of this receptor is a man aged 50-60 years who received an inactivated influenza vaccine. Donor details come from another sample of the same person, matched by shared clones.

The CDR3 region has the sequence CASSEQSNEKLFF. The DNA sequence is given as TGTGCCAGCAGTGAACAGTCGAATGAAAAACTGTTTTTT. The sequence is built from TRBV6-1 and TRBJ1-4, with no D gene named confidently. CDR1 and CDR2, per the germline V gene, are MNHNS and SASEGT. The CDR3 sequence holds 13 residues, the cysteine and phenylalanine included. This entry keeps only the CDR3 DNA: 39 bases, framed from base 1. V and J are truncated by 2 bases and 5 bases respectively, leaving an intervening sequence of 6 bases.